The 8 T cell receptor beta chains below all came from one sample that was sequenced in a study of blood T cell repertoires in COVID-19. Sequencing used immunoSEQ multiplex PCR; TCRdb keeps in-frame clones, though not all of them. Here the sample spans about half a million clones, about 85% being singletons. Sequencing was carried out using PBMCs or T cells enriched from blood (not recorded which). The origin of the receptors is a woman aged 60 to 75 who had recovered from COVID-19.

This clone came up a few times. CDR3 sequence: CASSTGTSGIYEQFF. The CDR3 nucleotides are TGTGCCAGCAGTACCGGGACTAGCGGAATTTATGAGCAGTTCTTC. The chain couples TRBV6-4 to TRBJ2-1, with TRBD2 matching over 11 bases. CDR1 and CDR2 from the germline V gene are MRHNA and SNTAGT. CDR3 length equals 15 residues. The J segment lost 8 bases and the V segment lost 5 bases, leaving 8 bases of the junction unmatched.

The chain is built from TRBV6-5 and TRBJ2-7, with D maybe TRBD1 (6 bases). The V gene lost 2 bases and the J gene lost 6 bases, with 8 bases spanning the gap. Germline CDR1 is MNHEY and CDR2 is SVGAGI. CDR3 size: 12 residues. The CDR3 coding sequence is TGTGCCAGCAGTTACGGACAGTCCGAGCAGTACGTC. The encoded protein is CASSYGQSEQYV.

This rearrangement joins TRBV24-1 to TRBJ1-2; TRBD1 might be the D (5 bases). The CDR3 sequence is 13 residues long. V was shortened by 5 bases and J by 6 bases, with 12 bases between the two germline ends. CDR1 KGHDR and CDR2 SFDVKD come from the germline V gene. This CDR3 is CATSGSGYHGYTF. CDR3 coding DNA: TGTGCCACCAGTGGGTCAGGGTACCATGGCTACACCTTC.

The chain carries TRBV19 and TRBJ1-3; a weak D match, TRBD1 (5 bases). Per germline, CDR1 LNHDA and CDR2 SQIVND (reference sequence). The CDR3 spans 15 residues. V was trimmed by 5 bases and J by 4 bases, leaving 15 bases between them. Here the CDR3 reads CASSPPGLGGNTIYF. The DNA for the CDR3 is TGTGCCAGTAGTCCCCCGGGACTCGGGGGAAACACCATATATTTT.

V and J are TRBV7-6 and TRBJ2-6; TRBD2 is a possible D gene (5 bases). Trimming pared 3 bases from V and 4 bases from J, leaving 10 bases between. CDR1 is SGHVS, CDR2 FNYEAQ, per germline. This CDR3 spans 15 amino acids. CDR3 in amino acids: CASSLGGYGANVLTF. DNA for the CDR3: TGTGCCAGCAGCTTGGGCGGGTACGGGGCCAACGTCCTGACTTTC. The variable domain in full, with the rest retrieved from reference TRBV7-6 and TRBJ2-6, is GAGVSQSPRYKVTKRGQDVALRCDPISGHVSLYWYRQALGQGPEFLTYFNYEAQQDKSGLPNDRFSAERPEGSISTLTIQRTEQRDSAMYRCASSLGGYGANVLTFGAGSRLTVL.

V is TRBV7-6 and J is TRBJ2-3; TRBD2 agrees at 11 bases. The germline gives CDR1 SGHVS, CDR2 FNYEAQ. CDR3 size: 16 residues. The ends lost 1 base at V and 13 bases at J; junction bases unmatched: 13. CDR3 sequence (DNA): TGTGCCAGCAGCTTAGGGCCGTCTAGCGGGGGGATTCTTAAGTATTTT. It translates to CASSLGPSSGGILKYF.

CDR3 in amino acids: CASKPGQDGYEQYF. The DNA of the CDR3 is TGCGCCAGCAAACCGGGTCAAGACGGGTACGAGCAGTACTTC. The chain is built from TRBV5-1 and TRBJ2-7; D is uncertain. CDR3 length equals 14 residues. V dropped 6 bases and J dropped 4 bases, with 17 bases sitting between them. Germline assignment: CDR1 SGHRS and CDR2 YFSETQ.

The gene calls are TRBV29-1 and TRBJ2-2; 10 nucleotides line up with TRBD1. The CDR3 is made up of 16 amino acids. The V gene end was trimmed by 6 bases and the J gene end by 6 bases; junction bases not matched to a gene: 13. Germline V gene sequence: CDR1 SQVTM, CDR2 ANQGSEA. The CDR3 DNA reads TGCAGCGTCCGGGGGGCACAGACAGGGGGCTCCGGGGAGCTGTTTTTT. It yields the protein CSVRGAQTGGSGELFF.